A single sample is the source of the 17 T cell receptor beta chains below, sequenced in a study of tumor-infiltrating lymphocytes in primary liver carcinoma. Starting material for RNA and DNA co-extraction consisted of 20-30 mg of unsorted bulk tissue. Synthesis of TCR beta cDNA was carried out from approximately 0.55 ug total RNA with a constant-region primer. Slightly modified ARM-PCR with three nested multiplex PCR rounds yielded TCR beta libraries. Running around 9 cycles apiece, the first two PCR rounds relied on TRBV1-TRBV30 forward primers together with a C-beta reverse primer. In TCRdb, the multiplex PCR reads were re-called with MiXCR into one record per CDR3 protein. The sample carries about 120,000 distinct CDR3 sequences, roughly 75% recorded once. Sequenced: tumor-adjacent normal liver tissue. Source of these receptors: a woman in her sixties or seventies with primary liver carcinoma and hepatitis B virus infection.

As for this clonotype: A much larger clone differs from this one at a single base, so this may be a read error. V usage is TRBV5-1 and J usage is TRBJ1-2; maybe TRBD1 (6 bases). The CDR3 has 14 residues. Germline V gene sequence: CDR1 SGHRS, CDR2 YFSETQ. The CDR3 loop is CASSQGQSNYDYTF. DNA for the CDR3: TGCGCCAGCAGCCAAGGACAGAGTAACTATGACTACACCTTC.

The chain links TRBV30 to TRBJ1-1; D is unresolved. This CDR3 spans 12 amino acids. Trimming removed 0 bases from V and 11 bases from J, with 13 bases in between. Germline assignment: CDR1 GTSNPN and CDR2 SVGIG (reference sequence). CDR3 nucleotides: TGTGCCTGGAGTGTAGGTAGCACTGGGGCTTTCTTT. The encoded protein is CAWSVGSTGAFF.

As to this clonotype: An end of the junction does not agree with germline; a read error may underlie this. This rearrangement joins TRBV6-2 or TRBV6-3 to TRBJ2-6, with D perhaps matching TRBD1 or TRBD2 (5 bases each). The germline V gene has CDR1 MNHEY and CDR2 SVGEGT. This CDR3 is built from 17 residues. CDR3 amino acids: CASGPRGRLFGANVLTF. The DNA of the CDR3 is TGTGCCAGCGGCCCTCGGGGACGTCTCTTTGGGGCCAACGTCCTGACCTTC.

A remark on this clonotype: Just one base apart from a much larger clone, this may be a read error. The chain has TRBV6-6 and TRBJ2-1; 7 bases fit TRBD2. The CDR3 covers 15 residues. Germline V lookup: CDR1 MNHNY, CDR2 SVGAGI (reference sequence). As DNA, the CDR3 is TGTGCCAGCAGTTCCCCTGATATTGTGGGAGGGCCAGGAATCTTC. It specifies CASSSPDIVGGPGIF.

In regard to this clonotype: The junction does not match germline at one end; this may be a read error. The chain employs TRBV11-1 and TRBJ2-7, with a possible D match to TRBD2 (6 bases). Germline V gives CDR1 SGHAT, CDR2 FQDESV (reference sequence). CDR3 length equals 15 residues. CDR3 protein: CASSSQTAGLREQYF. DNA for the CDR3: TGTGCCAGCAGCTCTCAGACAGCAGGACTACGCGAGCAGTACTTT.

A word on this clonotype: The conserved closing phenylalanine or tryptophan is absent in this CDR3, likely reflecting a read error. The genes are TRBV6-5 and TRBJ2-3; possibly TRBD1 for D (5 bases). CDR1 is MNHEY, CDR2 SVGAGI, per germline. V lost 6 bases and J 6 bases, leaving 16 bases between the germline ends. CDR3 length equals 14 residues. Here the CDR3 DNA reads TGTGCCAGCAGCTCGTCAGGGAACGGCGATACGCAGTATTCT. This encodes CASSSSGNGDTQYS.

There are many counts of this clonotype. The V gene is TRBV6-5, the J gene TRBJ2-7, with TRBD2 as a possible D gene (6 bases). V gave up 5 bases and J gave up 6 bases, with 20 bases separating them. There are 15 residues in the CDR3. Germline CDR1 and CDR2: MNHEY and SVGAGI. The CDR3, as DNA: TGTGCCAGCAGTAAAAACGTGGGGGGACGTGGCGAGCAGTACTTC. It codes for CASSKNVGGRGEQYF.

As to this clonotype: A much bigger clone sits one base away, suggesting this may be a read error. This chain connects TRBV13 to TRBJ1-4; D is uncertain. V was cut by 5 bases and J by 6 bases, with 16 bases left in between. The CDR3 loop spans 15 amino acids. Germline loops: CDR1 PRHDT, CDR2 FYEKMQ (reference sequence). The CDR3: CASSRYQKVHEKLFF. Written as DNA, the CDR3 is TGTGCCAGCAGCCGCTACCAAAAGGTCCATGAAAAACTGTTTTTT. Using reference TRBV13 and TRBJ1-4 for the parts outside the CDR3, the full variable domain is AAGVIQSPRHLIKEKRETATLKCYPIPRHDTVYWYQQGPGQDPQFLISFYEKMQSDKGSIPDRFSAQQFSDYHSELNMSSLELGDSALYFCASSRYQKVHEKLFFGSGTQLSVL.

This chain joins TRBV11-2 and TRBJ2-7, with TRBD2 identical over 8 bases. Germline CDR1 reads SGHAT; CDR2 reads FQNNGV. V shed 0 bases, J shed 6 bases, and the junction held 7 bases outside the gene matches. This CDR3 region has 15 residues. In DNA form, the CDR3 reads TGTGCCAGCAGCTTAGATATGGGACTAGTATCCGAGCAGTACTTC. Encoded protein: CASSLDMGLVSEQYF.

Turning to this clonotype: A junction end diverges from the germline sequence, so it may reflect a read error. This chain connects TRBV6-5 to TRBJ2-1; 11 bases match TRBD1. The CDR3 length is 16 residues. Per the germline V gene, CDR1 is MNHEY and CDR2 is SVGAGI. Here the CDR3 DNA reads TGTGCCAGCAGTTACCCAGGACAGGGGGCGCGGAATGAGCAGATCTTT. The encoded protein is CASSYPGQGARNEQIF.

This clonotype was found once. A read error is possible here, since a much larger clone lies one base away. In this CDR3 the conserved last residue, phenylalanine or tryptophan, is missing, so a read error is likely. This chain joins TRBV28 and TRBJ2-1; D gene unclear. Germline V gene data show CDR1 as MDHEN and CDR2 as SYDVKM. Trimming left V 1 base short and J 5 bases short, with 9 bases between. This CDR3 contains 14 residues. The CDR3 spells CASSLLVRNNEQFS. CDR3 DNA sequence: TGTGCCAGCAGTTTATTAGTGCGAAACAATGAGCAGTTCTCC.

The V call is TRBV11-2, the J call TRBJ2-1; the match to TRBD2 covers 8 bases. This CDR3 region has 15 residues. The trim removed 9 bases at V and 4 bases at J, leaving 11 bases unmatched. Germline values: CDR1 SGHAT, CDR2 FQNNGV. CDR3 in DNA: TGTGCCAGGAACCGACTAGCGTCAGGATACAATGAGCAGTTCTTC. Translation gives CARNRLASGYNEQFF.

Ten or more counts support this clonotype. This chain connects TRBV5-1 to TRBJ2-2; 8 nucleotides align to TRBD2. CDR1 is SGHRS, CDR2 YFSETQ, per germline. The CDR3 has 15 residues. Trimming took 0 bases from V and 10 from J; bases not matched to a gene: 8. The CDR3 DNA is TGCGCCAGCAGCTTGGGGGGGACTAGTCCCTTGGAGCTGTTTTTT. Translation gives CASSLGGTSPLELFF.

A remark on this clonotype: A read error may produce the germline difference seen at one junction end. The V call is TRBV11-2, the J call TRBJ2-5, with D perhaps matching TRBD2 (6 bases). Per the germline V gene, CDR1 is SGHAT and CDR2 is FQNNGV. The CDR3 consists of 11 residues. CDR3 sequence: CVSSLLGTQYF. The DNA for the CDR3 is TGTGTCAGCAGCCTACTAGGGACTCAGTACTTC.

In its sample, this clonotype was seen a few times. A read error may explain this, as a much larger clone is one base away. The chain has TRBV12-3 or TRBV12-4 and TRBJ1-1; TRBD1 matches at 7 bases. The CDR3 covers 14 residues. The CDR3 sequence is CASGLRGRSTEAFF. CDR3 bases: TGTGCCAGCGGTTTAAGGGGGCGAAGCACTGAAGCTTTCTTT.

The rearrangement uses TRBV20-1 and TRBJ2-1; D perhaps matches TRBD1 (5 bases). The CDR3 loop spans 14 amino acids. Trimming cost V 0 bases and J 2 bases, with 8 bases left between them. Germline CDR1 reads DFQATT; CDR2 reads SNEGSKA (reference sequence). In DNA form, the CDR3 reads TGCAGTGCTAGAGATAGGGGTACCTACAATGAGCAGTTCTTC. The encoded protein is CSARDRGTYNEQFF.

Of note for this clonotype: The junction departs from germline at one end; a sequencing error may be responsible. J is TRBJ2-5 and V is TRBV14; a weak D match, TRBD2 (6 bases). CDR1 SGHDN and CDR2 FVKESK come from the germline V gene. The CDR3 is 15 residues long. The CDR3 DNA reads as TGTGCCAGCAGCGATGGGGGGAGAGTTGCAGAGGCCCAGTACTTC. This translates into CASSDGGRVAEAQYF.